The clone carrying this TCR beta chain came up many times. This sample was taken from a study of T cells in Graves' hyperthyroidism and ophthalmopathy. The CDR3 has 15 amino acids. V was pared by 0 bases and J by 6 bases, with 15 bases between. Germline values: CDR1 DFQATT, CDR2 SNEGSKA (reference sequence). Researchers took RNA transcripts and amplified the TCR beta CDR3 regions from them. HTBI primers drove first-round RT-PCR of the TCR CDR3. TCRdb re-analysed the multiplex PCR reads in MiXCR, keeping a single row per CDR3 protein. The table lists tens of thousands of distinct CDR3 sequences, around half of them singletons.

The rearrangement links TRBV20-1 to TRBJ2-1, with D possibly being TRBD1 (6 bases). Material for sequencing was blood. The clonotype originates from a woman aged 30 to 39 with Graves' ophthalmopathy. CDR3: CSARDPRTARNEQFF. The CDR3 region has the DNA TGCAGTGCTAGAGATCCCAGGACAGCGCGCAATGAGCAGTTCTTC.